The rows below give T cell receptor beta chains drawn from one sample of a study of blood T cells in healthy people across ages. TCRdb re-derived calls from the 5' RACE reads in MiXCR, one entry per CDR3 protein. Counted here are about 970,000 distinct CDR3 sequences, approximately 50% occurring once; the ten biggest clones make up 20% to 25%. The material sequenced was blood. These receptors were obtained from a woman aged 60-75 years in good health. CDR3s include the opening cysteine and the closing phenylalanine or tryptophan. The D gene is left open where the match is weak. The size entry is marked missing in some rows and otherwise reads once, few, many or a size class.

j_gene | abundance | d_gene | v_gene | CDR3aa | CDR3nt
TRBJ1-1 | - | - | TRBV6-2/TRBV6-3 | CASSYSEGPQAFF | TGTGCCAGCAGTTACTCGGAAGGCCCCCAAGCTTTCTTT
TRBJ2-1 | once | TRBD2 | TRBV28 | CASSLPLAASSYNEQFF | TGTGCCAGCAGTTTACCACTAGCGGCAAGCTCCTACAATGAGCAGTTCTTC
TRBJ1-4 | - | - | TRBV27 | CASSLGTSVREKLFF | TGTGCCAGCAGTTTGGGGACGAGCGTCCGGGAAAAACTGTTTTTT
TRBJ1-4 | - | - | TRBV2 | CARRLAGGEKLFF | TGTGCCAGGCGCTTGGCAGGTGGGGAAAAACTGTTTTTT
TRBJ1-4 | - | - | TRBV2 | CASTPNRAPGAELFF | TGTGCCAGCACCCCGAACAGGGCCCCTGGTGCGGAACTGTTTTTT
TRBJ2-3 | few | TRBD2 | TRBV24-1 | CATSDPGLAGSDTQYF | TGTGCCACCAGTGACCCCGGACTAGCGGGATCAGATACGCAGTATTTT
TRBJ2-7 | - | TRBD2 | TRBV27 | CASSSDGRGAYEQYF | TGTGCCAGCAGTTCCGACGGACGGGGGGCCTACGAGCAGTACTTC
TRBJ2-7 | few | - | TRBV4-1 | CASSLRDGNYEQYF | TGCGCCAGCAGCCTCCGGGACGGAAACTACGAGCAGTACTTC
TRBJ2-7 | few | - | TRBV2 | CASRRFSYEQYF | TGTGCCAGCAGAAGATTCTCCTACGAGCAGTACTTC
TRBJ1-1 | - | - | TRBV29-1 | CSVEVGRTEAFF | TGCAGCGTTGAGGTAGGACGGACTGAAGCTTTCTTT
TRBJ2-1 | few | TRBD2 | TRBV29-1 | CSVIGTSGSRQFF | TGCAGCGTGATTGGGACTAGCGGGAGTCGGCAGTTCTTC
TRBJ1-2 | - | - | TRBV20-1 | CSAREIWAGYGYTF | TGCAGTGCTAGAGAAATCTGGGCAGGCTATGGCTACACCTTC
TRBJ1-2 | - | - | TRBV6-5 | CASSYSPKESGGYTF | TGTGCCAGCAGTTACTCGCCTAAAGAAAGTGGTGGCTACACCTTC
TRBJ2-1 | - | - | TRBV12-3/TRBV12-4 | CASTNPNYNEQFF | TGTGCCAGCACCAACCCAAACTACAATGAGCAGTTCTTC
TRBJ2-7 | - | TRBD2 | TRBV11-1 | CASSLATSGTYEQYF | TGTGCCAGCAGCTTAGCGACTAGCGGCACTTACGAGCAGTACTTC
TRBJ2-1 | - | TRBD2 | TRBV5-1 | CASSPAGVNYNEQFF | TGCGCCAGCAGCCCAGCGGGAGTAAACTACAATGAGCAGTTCTTC
TRBJ2-7 | - | TRBD2 | TRBV12-3/TRBV12-4 | CASSLEKRETSYNEQYF | TGTGCCAGCAGTTTAGAGAAGCGGGAGACCTCCTACAATGAGCAGTACTTC
TRBJ2-7 | few | - | TRBV11-2 | CASSADDYEQYF | TGTGCCAGCAGCGCAGACGATTACGAGCAGTACTTC
TRBJ2-7 | few | - | TRBV4-3 | CASSPWGGNYEQYF | TGCGCCAGCAGCCCTTGGGGCGGGAATTACGAGCAGTACTTC
TRBJ2-7 | - | - | TRBV6-1 | CASSKSPRGPRYF | TGTGCCAGCAGTAAATCTCCCAGGGGCCCGAGGTACTTC
TRBJ2-7 | - | - | TRBV20-1 | CSASDPSPRYEQYF | TGCAGTGCTAGTGACCCTAGTCCTCGCTACGAGCAGTACTTC
TRBJ1-5 | - | - | TRBV20-1 | CSAREARRQPQHF | TGCAGTGCTAGAGAGGCACGAAGGCAGCCCCAGCATTTT